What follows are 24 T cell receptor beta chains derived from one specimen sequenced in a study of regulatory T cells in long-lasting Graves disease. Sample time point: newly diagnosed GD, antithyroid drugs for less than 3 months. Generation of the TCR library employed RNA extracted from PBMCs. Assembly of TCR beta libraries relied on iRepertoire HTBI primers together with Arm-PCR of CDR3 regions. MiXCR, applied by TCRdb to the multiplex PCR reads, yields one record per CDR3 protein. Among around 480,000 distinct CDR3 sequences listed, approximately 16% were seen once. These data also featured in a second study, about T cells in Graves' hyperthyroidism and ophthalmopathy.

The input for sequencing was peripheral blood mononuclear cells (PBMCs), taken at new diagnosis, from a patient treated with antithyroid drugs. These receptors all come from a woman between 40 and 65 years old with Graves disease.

DNA of the CDR3: TGTGCCAGCAGTGAAAACAGACCGGGGTATTCACCCCTCCACTTT. This encodes CASSENRPGYSPLHF. The chain employs TRBV2 and TRBJ1-6; D remains ambiguous. V shed 2 bases and J shed 8 bases, with 13 bases lying between them. This CDR3 region has 15 residues. Germline CDR1 SNHLY, CDR2 FYNNEI.

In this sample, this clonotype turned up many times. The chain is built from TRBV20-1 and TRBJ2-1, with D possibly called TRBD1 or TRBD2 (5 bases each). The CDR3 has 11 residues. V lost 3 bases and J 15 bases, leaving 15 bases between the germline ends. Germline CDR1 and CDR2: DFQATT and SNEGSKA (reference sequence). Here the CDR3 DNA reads TGCAGTGCTAGCTCTGCTGGGGGTTTGTTCTTC. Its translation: CSASSAGGLFF.

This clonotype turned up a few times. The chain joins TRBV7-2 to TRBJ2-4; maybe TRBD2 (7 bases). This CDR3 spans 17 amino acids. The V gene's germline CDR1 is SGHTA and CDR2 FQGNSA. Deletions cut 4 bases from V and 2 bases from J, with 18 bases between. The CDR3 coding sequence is TGTGCCAGCAGCTCCGCCCGCCTGGGGGGGCCCAAAAACATTCAGTACTTC. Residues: CASSSARLGGPKNIQYF.

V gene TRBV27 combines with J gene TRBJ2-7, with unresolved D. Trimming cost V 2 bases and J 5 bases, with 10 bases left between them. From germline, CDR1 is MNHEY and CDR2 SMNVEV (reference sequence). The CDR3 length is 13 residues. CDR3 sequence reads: CASSLAGSDEQYF. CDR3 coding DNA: TGTGCCAGCAGTTTAGCAGGCAGCGACGAGCAGTACTTC.

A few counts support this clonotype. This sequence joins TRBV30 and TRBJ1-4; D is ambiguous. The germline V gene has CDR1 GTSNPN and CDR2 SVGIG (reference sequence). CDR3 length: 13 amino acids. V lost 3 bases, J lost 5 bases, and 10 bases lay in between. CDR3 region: CAWRPGYNEKLFF. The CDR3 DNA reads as TGTGCCTGGAGGCCGGGGTACAATGAAAAACTGTTTTTT. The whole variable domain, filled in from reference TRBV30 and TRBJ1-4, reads SQTIHQWPATLVQPVGSPLSLECTVEGTSNPNLYWYRQAAGRGLQLLFYSVGIGQISSEVPQNLSASRPQDRQFILSSKKLLLSDSGFYLCAWRPGYNEKLFFGSGTQLSVL.

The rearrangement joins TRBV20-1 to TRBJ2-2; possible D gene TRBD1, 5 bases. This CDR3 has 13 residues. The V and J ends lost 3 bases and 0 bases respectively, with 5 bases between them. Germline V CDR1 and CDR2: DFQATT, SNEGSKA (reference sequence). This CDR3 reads CSARTANTGELFF. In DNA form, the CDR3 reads TGCAGTGCTAGGACAGCGAACACCGGGGAGCTGTTTTTT.

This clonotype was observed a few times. The chain's CDR3 is CASSQGTSGGGDTQYF. The CDR3 DNA reads TGCGCCAGCAGCCAAGGGACTAGCGGGGGGGGTGATACGCAGTATTTT. The genes are TRBV4-1 and TRBJ2-3, with 15 positions matching TRBD2. This CDR3 has 16 residues. Trimming at V came to 1 base and at J to 6 bases, leaving 2 bases not matched to a gene. The germline V gene has CDR1 MGHRA and CDR2 YSYEKL.

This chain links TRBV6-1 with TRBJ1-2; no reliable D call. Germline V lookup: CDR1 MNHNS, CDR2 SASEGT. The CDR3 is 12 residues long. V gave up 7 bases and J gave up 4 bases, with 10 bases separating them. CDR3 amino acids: CASTGPFYGYTF. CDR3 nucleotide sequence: TGTGCCAGCACGGGTCCCTTCTATGGCTACACCTTC.

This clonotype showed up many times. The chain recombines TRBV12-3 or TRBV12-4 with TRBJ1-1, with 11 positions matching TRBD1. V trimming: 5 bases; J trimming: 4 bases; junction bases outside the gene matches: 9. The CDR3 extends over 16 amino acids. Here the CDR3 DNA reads TGTGCCAGCAGTACGGGACAGGGGGGCTCGGGCACTGAAGCTTTCTTT. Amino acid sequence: CASSTGQGGSGTEAFF.

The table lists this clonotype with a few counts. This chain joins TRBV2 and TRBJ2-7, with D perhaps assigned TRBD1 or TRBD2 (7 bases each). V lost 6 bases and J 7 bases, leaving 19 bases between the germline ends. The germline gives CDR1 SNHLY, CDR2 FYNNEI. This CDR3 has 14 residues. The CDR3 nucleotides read TGTGCCAGCAGGGGAGGGGGCTCCGAGAGGGAGCAGTACTTC. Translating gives CASRGGGSEREQYF.

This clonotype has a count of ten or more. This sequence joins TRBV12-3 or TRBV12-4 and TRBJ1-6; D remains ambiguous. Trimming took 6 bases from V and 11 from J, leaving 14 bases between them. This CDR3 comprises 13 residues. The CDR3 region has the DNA TGTGCCAGCAGCCGCGGGGAAATGGCACCCCTCCACTTT. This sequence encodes CASSRGEMAPLHF.

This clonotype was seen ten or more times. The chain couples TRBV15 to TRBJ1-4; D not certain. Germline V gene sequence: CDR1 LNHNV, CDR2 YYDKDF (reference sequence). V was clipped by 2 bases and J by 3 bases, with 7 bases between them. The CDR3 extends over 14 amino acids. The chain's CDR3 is CATSRSRSNEKLFF. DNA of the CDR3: TGTGCCACCAGCAGATCAAGGTCTAATGAAAAACTGTTTTTT.

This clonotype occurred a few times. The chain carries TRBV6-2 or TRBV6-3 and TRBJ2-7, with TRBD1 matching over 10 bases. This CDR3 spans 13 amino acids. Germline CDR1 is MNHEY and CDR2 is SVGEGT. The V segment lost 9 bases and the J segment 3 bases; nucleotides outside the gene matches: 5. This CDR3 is CASQGQGFYEQYF. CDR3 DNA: TGTGCCAGTCAGGGACAGGGGTTCTACGAGCAGTACTTC.

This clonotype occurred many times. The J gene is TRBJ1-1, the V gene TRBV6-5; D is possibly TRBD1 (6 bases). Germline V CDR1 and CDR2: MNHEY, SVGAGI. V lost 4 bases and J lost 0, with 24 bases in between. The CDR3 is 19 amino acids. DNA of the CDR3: TGTGCCAGCAGTTCCGACCCGGGACACATCTCCTCCATGAACACTGAAGCTTTCTTT. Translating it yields CASSSDPGHISSMNTEAFF.

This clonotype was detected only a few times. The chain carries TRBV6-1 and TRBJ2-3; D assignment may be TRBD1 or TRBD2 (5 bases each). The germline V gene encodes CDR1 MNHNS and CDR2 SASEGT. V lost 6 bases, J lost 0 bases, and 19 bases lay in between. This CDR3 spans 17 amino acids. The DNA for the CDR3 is TGTGCCAGCAGAGGATCAATAGGGGCGGGTAGCACAGATACGCAGTATTTT. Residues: CASRGSIGAGSTDTQYF.

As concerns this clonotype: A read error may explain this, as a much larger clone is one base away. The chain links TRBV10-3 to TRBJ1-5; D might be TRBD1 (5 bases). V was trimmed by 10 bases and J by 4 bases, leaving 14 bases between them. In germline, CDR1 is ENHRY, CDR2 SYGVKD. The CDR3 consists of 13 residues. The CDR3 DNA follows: TGTGCCACCCAGGGCAGCCCTAATCAGCCCCAGCATTTT. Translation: CATQGSPNQPQHF.

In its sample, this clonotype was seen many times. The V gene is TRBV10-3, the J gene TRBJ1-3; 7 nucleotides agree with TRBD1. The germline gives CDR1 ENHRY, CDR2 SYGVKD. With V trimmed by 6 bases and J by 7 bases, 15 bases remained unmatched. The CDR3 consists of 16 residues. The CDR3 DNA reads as TGTGCCATCAGCCGGGACAGTAACCTCCTCGGTAACACCATATATTTT. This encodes CAISRDSNLLGNTIYF.

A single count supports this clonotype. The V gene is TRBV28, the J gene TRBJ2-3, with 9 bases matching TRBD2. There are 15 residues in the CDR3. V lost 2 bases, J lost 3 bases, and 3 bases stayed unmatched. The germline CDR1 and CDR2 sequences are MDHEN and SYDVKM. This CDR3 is CASSLRSGRTDTQYF. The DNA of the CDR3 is TGTGCCAGCAGTTTAAGAAGCGGGAGGACAGATACGCAGTATTTT.

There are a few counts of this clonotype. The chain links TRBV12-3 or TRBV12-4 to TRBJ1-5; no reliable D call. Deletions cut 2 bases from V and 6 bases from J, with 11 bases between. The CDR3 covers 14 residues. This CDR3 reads CASSLKGEGQPQHF. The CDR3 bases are TGTGCCAGCAGTTTAAAGGGTGAGGGTCAGCCCCAGCATTTT.

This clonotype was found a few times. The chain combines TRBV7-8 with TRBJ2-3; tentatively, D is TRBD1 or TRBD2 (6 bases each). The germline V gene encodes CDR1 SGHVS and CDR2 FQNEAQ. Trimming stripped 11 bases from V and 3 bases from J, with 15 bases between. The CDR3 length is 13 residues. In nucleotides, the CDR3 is TGTGCCGTCCGTGAAGGGGGGACAGATACGCAGTATTTT. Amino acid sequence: CAVREGGTDTQYF.

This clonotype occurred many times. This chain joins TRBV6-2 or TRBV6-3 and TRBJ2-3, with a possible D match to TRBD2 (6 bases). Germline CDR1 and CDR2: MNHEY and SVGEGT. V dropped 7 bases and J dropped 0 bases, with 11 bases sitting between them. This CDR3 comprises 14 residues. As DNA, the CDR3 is TGTGCCAGCAAGCGAGGGACTAGCACAGATACGCAGTATTTT. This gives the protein CASKRGTSTDTQYF.

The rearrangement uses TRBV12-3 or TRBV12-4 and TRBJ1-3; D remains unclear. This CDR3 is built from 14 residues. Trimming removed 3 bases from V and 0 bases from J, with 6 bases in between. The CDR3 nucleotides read TGTGCCAGCAGTTTCGACTTCTCTGGAAACACCATATATTTT. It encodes CASSFDFSGNTIYF.

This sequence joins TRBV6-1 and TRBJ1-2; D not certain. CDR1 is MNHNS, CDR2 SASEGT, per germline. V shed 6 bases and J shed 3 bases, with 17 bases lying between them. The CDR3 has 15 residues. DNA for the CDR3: TGTGCCAGCAGCCCCACCACCCAGGACGACTATGGCTACACCTTC. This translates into CASSPTTQDDYGYTF.

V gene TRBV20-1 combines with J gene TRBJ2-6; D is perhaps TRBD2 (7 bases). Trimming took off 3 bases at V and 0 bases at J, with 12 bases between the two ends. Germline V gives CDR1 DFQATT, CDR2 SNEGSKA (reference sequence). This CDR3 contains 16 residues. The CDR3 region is CSARRGGSSGANVLTF. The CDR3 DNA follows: TGCAGTGCTAGGAGGGGGGGCAGCTCTGGGGCCAACGTCCTGACTTTC.